Following are 12 T cell receptor beta chains from one sample sequenced in a study of blood T cell repertoires in COVID-19. Only in-frame clones appear in the TCRdb table, and some are missing; sequencing was by immunoSEQ multiplex PCR. The table shows roughly 77,000 clones, with around 90% occurring only once. Source material: peripheral blood. Source of these receptors: a middle-aged man with active COVID-19.

This rearrangement joins TRBV5-6 to TRBJ1-2; 8 bases agree with TRBD1. This CDR3 is 13 amino acids long. Germline CDR1 reads SGHDT; CDR2 reads YYEEEE. Trimming at V came to 5 bases and at J to 4 bases, leaving 4 bases not matched to a gene. The CDR3 reads CASRGQATYGYTF. The CDR3 coding sequence is TGTGCCAGCAGGGGACAGGCTACCTATGGCTACACCTTC.

To note about this clone: One junction end disagrees with the germline gene, perhaps due to a read error. V is TRBV7-7 and J is TRBJ2-3; 11 bases map to TRBD2. The CDR3 is 16 amino acids. The germline V gene encodes CDR1 SSHAT and CDR2 FNYEAQ (reference sequence). The CDR3 is CASSLAGGTGTDTQYF. The DNA of the CDR3 is TGTGCTAGCAGCTTAGCGGGGGGGACCGGCACAGATACGCAGTATTTT.

The genes are TRBV28 and TRBJ1-1; D remains ambiguous. V lost 6 bases to trimming and J lost 11 bases, with 13 bases between them. Germline loops: CDR1 MDHEN, CDR2 SYDVKM. The CDR3 is made up of 11 amino acids. CDR3: CASSRLGVAFF. DNA of the CDR3: TGTGCCAGCAGCCGCCTCGGGGTGGCTTTCTTT. The full variable domain, its missing parts supplied by reference TRBV28 and TRBJ1-1, is DVKVTQSSRYLVKRTGEKVFLECVQDMDHENMFWYRQDPGLGLRLIYFSYDVKMKEKGDIPEGYSVSREKKERFSLILESASTNQTSMYLCASSRLGVAFFGQGTRLTVV.

The rearrangement uses TRBV3-1 (or the pseudogene TRBV3-2) and TRBJ1-2; D gene uncertain. Germline V gene lookup returns CDR1 LGHDT and CDR2 YNNKEL (reference sequence). Trimming pared 2 bases from V and 2 bases from J, leaving 15 bases between. CDR3 length equals 16 residues. The CDR3 DNA follows: TGTGCCAGCAGCCAACCTGGAACAACGGGGAACTATGGCTACACCTTC. Translation: CASSQPGTTGNYGYTF.

The gene calls are TRBV28 and TRBJ2-3; 7 nucleotides line up with TRBD2. The V gene end was trimmed by 5 bases and the J gene end by 0 bases; junction bases not matched to a gene: 8. This CDR3 has 16 residues. CDR1 MDHEN and CDR2 SYDVKM come from the germline V gene. The CDR3 DNA follows: TGTGCCAGCAGTCGGGGGGACCTTGGGAGCACAGATACGCAGTATTTT. Translating gives CASSRGDLGSTDTQYF.

The J gene is TRBJ2-1, the V gene TRBV7-6; a weak D match, TRBD1 (5 bases). The CDR3 has 13 amino acids. V lost 0 bases to trimming and J lost 6 bases, with 6 bases between them. The germline CDR1 and CDR2 sequences are SGHVS and FNYEAQ. The CDR3 sequence is CASSLARVNEQFF. Here the CDR3 DNA reads TGTGCCAGCAGCTTAGCCAGGGTCAATGAGCAGTTCTTC.

V is TRBV19 and J is TRBJ2-3; 7 nucleotides agree with TRBD2. CDR3 length: 15 amino acids. The germline V gene has CDR1 LNHDA and CDR2 SQIVND (reference sequence). J was trimmed by 2 bases and V by 5 bases; bases with no gene match: 7. The CDR3 loop reads CASSPAGVNTDTQYF. The CDR3 DNA reads as TGTGCCAGTAGTCCGGCGGGGGTCAACACAGATACGCAGTATTTT.

The rearrangement uses TRBV4-1 and TRBJ2-3, with D maybe TRBD2 (5 bases). Germline CDR1 is MGHRA and CDR2 is YSYEKL. There are 15 residues in the CDR3. V lost 0 bases to trimming and J lost 0 bases, with 7 bases between them. CDR3 DNA: TGCGCCAGCAGCCAAGATAGGACTAGCACAGATACGCAGTATTTT. Encoded protein: CASSQDRTSTDTQYF.

The chain couples TRBV7-2 to TRBJ1-5; D not resolved. V lost 0 bases and J 3 bases, leaving 9 bases between the germline ends. The length of the CDR3 is 15 residues. From germline, CDR1 is SGHTA and CDR2 FQGNSA. CDR3 sequence (DNA): TGTGCCAGCAGCTTAGCCGGGGTCAACAATCAGCCCCAGCATTTT. It encodes CASSLAGVNNQPQHF.

This chain uses TRBV28 with TRBJ1-2; D is perhaps TRBD1 (5 bases). Trimming removed 6 bases at V and 4 bases at J, with 15 bases between. Germline CDR1 MDHEN, CDR2 SYDVKM. This CDR3 region has 14 residues. The CDR3 reads CASSPGPGGYGYTF. CDR3 nucleotides: TGTGCCAGCAGCCCCGGCCCGGGGGGCTATGGCTACACCTTC.

This CDR3 is CASSDSTSGPNTGELFF. The CDR3 bases are TGTGCCAGCAGTGACTCGACTAGCGGGCCGAACACCGGGGAGCTGTTTTTT. This chain joins TRBV6-4 and TRBJ2-2; 10 bases match TRBD2. This CDR3 has 17 residues. CDR1 is MRHNA and CDR2 is SNTAGT in the germline V gene. The junction had 1 base not matched to a gene; V was cut back by 0 bases and J by 0 bases.

The V and J genes are TRBV7-3 and TRBJ2-5; 7 nucleotides agree with TRBD2. V trimming: 3 bases; J trimming: 2 bases; junction bases outside the gene matches: 12. This CDR3 comprises 17 residues. Germline CDR1 SGHTA, CDR2 FQGTGA. CDR3 DNA sequence: TGTGCCAGCAGCTTGGGGCCGAGTGGGAGGGAGCAAGAGACCCAGTACTTC. This translates into CASSLGPSGREQETQYF.